A single TCR beta chain is shown here with its context. Patients were excluded because of uncontrolled infection, other autoimmune disease, pregnancy or lactation. The study collected blood at first hyperthyroidism diagnosis, before any ophthalmopathy symptoms arose. Fresh peripheral blood, around 11 ml of it, supplied the PBMCs. TCR beta CDR3 regions were amplified from RNA. An initial round of RT-PCR targeting the TCR CDR3 relied on the HTBI primer set. One entry per CDR3 protein, called by TCRdb with MiXCR from the multiplex PCR reads. The sample comprises fewer than 500,000 distinct CDR3 sequences, approximately 13% of which are singletons, and less than 25% rests with the top ten. The data belong to a study of T cells in Graves' hyperthyroidism and ophthalmopathy. Germline V CDR1 and CDR2: DFQATT, SNEGSKA (reference sequence). CDR3 length equals 14 residues. The J segment lost 4 bases and the V segment lost 5 bases, leaving 7 bases of the junction unmatched.

The rearrangement uses TRBV20-1 and TRBJ2-1; 8 bases agree with TRBD2. The TCR originated in a man aged 25-40 years with Graves' hyperthyroidism that later progressed to Graves' ophthalmopathy. The specimen was blood. The CDR3 here is CSAGVPGGYNEQFF. The CDR3 bases are TGCAGTGCTGGAGTCCCGGGGGGGTACAATGAGCAGTTCTTC.